These T cell receptor beta chains were read from a single sample in a study of control samples from healthy donors and cancer patients. Using immunoSEQ multiplex PCR, the repertoire was profiled, and TCRdb retains in-frame clones only, with some absent. This table has about 160,000 clones, over 85% appearing once. Sequences were obtained from blood. These receptors were collected from a woman aged 35 to 49 in good health. Each CDR3 is given without its conserved first and last residue. Fields, in order: V gene, J gene, CDR3 protein.

TRBV18	TRBJ2-3	ASSQAGNTQY
TRBV3-1/TRBV3-2	TRBJ1-1	ASSQDLDTEAF
TRBV9	TRBJ1-2	ASSPGTNYRASGGYT
TRBV28	TRBJ2-1	ASSKIADYNEQF
TRBV19	TRBJ1-2	ASGGQGSYGYT
TRBV2	TRBJ2-7	ASVKAHEQY
TRBV13	TRBJ2-7	ASSPSGVGYEQY
TRBV21-1	TRBJ2-7	ASSNPGGGREQY
TRBV7-6	TRBJ1-4	ASSLDTREKLF
TRBV25-1	TRBJ1-1	ASRGTENTEAF
TRBV19	TRBJ2-1	ASRPEAGGANEQF
TRBV30	TRBJ2-7	AWSGDRGGEQY